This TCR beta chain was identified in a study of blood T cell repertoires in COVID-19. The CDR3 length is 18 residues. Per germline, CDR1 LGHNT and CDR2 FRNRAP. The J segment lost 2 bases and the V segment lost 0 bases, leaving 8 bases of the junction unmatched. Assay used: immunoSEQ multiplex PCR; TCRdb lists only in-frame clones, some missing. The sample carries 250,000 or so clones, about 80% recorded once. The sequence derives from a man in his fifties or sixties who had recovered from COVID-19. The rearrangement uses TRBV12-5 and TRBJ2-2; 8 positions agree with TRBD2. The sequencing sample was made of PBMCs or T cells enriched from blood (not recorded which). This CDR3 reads CASGLVLRAGVNTGELFF. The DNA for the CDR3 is TGTGCTAGTGGTTTGGTACTTAGAGCGGGGGTCAACACCGGGGAGCTGTTTTTT.